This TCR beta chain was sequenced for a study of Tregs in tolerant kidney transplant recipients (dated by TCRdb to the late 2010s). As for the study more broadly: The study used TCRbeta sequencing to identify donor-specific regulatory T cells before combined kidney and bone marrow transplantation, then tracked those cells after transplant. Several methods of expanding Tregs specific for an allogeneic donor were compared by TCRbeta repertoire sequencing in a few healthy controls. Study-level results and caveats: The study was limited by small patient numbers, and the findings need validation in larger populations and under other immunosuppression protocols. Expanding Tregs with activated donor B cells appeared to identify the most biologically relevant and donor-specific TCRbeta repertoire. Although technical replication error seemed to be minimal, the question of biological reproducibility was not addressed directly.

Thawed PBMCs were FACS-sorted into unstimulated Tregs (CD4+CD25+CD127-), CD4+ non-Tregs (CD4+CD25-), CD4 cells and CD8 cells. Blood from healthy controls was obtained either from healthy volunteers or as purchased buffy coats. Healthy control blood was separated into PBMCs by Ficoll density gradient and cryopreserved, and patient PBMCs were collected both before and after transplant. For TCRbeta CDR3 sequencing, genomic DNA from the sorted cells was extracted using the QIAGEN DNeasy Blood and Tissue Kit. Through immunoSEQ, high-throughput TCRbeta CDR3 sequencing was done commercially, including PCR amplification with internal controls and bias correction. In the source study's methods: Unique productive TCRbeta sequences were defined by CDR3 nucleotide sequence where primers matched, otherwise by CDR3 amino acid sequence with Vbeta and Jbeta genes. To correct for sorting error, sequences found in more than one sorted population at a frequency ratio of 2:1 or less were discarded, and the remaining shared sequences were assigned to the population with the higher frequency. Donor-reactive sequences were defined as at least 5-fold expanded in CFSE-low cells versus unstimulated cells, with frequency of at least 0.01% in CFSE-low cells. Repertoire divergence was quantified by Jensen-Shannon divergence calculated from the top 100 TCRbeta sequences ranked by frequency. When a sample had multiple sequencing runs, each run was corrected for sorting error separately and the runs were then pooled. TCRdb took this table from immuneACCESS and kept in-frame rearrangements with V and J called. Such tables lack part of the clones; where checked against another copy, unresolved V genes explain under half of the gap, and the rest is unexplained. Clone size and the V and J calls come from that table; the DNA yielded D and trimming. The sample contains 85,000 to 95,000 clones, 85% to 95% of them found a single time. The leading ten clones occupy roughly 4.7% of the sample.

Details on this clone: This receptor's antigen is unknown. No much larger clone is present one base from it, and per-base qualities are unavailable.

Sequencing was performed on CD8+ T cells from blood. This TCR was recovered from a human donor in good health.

The sequenced DNA: TGTGCCAGCAGCCAAGATCGTTCTGAGTTAGAAGCTTTCTTT. Its protein product is CASSQDRSELEAFF. The receptor chain draws on TRBV4-2 and TRBJ1-1; there is no confident call for the D gene. V is cut by 0 bases and J by 8 bases, and the space between the germline ends is 13 bases. Looking up the germline V gene yields CDR1 LGHNA and CDR2 YNFKEQ. Its CDR3 holds 14 amino acids, cysteine through phenylalanine. Only the CDR3 DNA is retained, 42 bases long and in frame from the first base.